A selection of T cell receptor beta chains follows, all from one sample in a study of early T cells in non-severe SARS-CoV-2 infection. TCRdb called the 5' RACE reads again in MiXCR, with one record for every CDR3 protein. The sample lists roughly 120,000 distinct CDR3 sequences, 14% to 15% occurring once. The sample comprised whole blood. Receptor source: an adult who was a healthcare worker with PCR-confirmed SARS-CoV-2 infection or an uninfected control (not recorded which). The CDR3 runs from the conserved cysteine through the conserved F or W. D genes are given only for firm matches. Size is omitted from some rows. Given values are once, few, many or a class for expanded clones.

j_call,clone_size,d_call,v_call,cdr3_length,cdr3_nt,cdr3_aa
TRBJ2-1,few,TRBD2,TRBV3-1,15,TGTGCCAGCAGCCCATCCTCCGGGGGGGCATGGGAGCAGTTCTTC,CASSPSSGGAWEQFF
TRBJ2-1,NA,NA,TRBV20-1,15,TGCAGTGCTAGAGATAGGGGGGGGCCGAGGAATGAGCAGTTCTTC,CSARDRGGPRNEQFF
TRBJ2-1,NA,NA,TRBV7-6,17,TGTGCCAGCAGCTCCGCTTTGGGGGTGAGCTCCTACAATGAGCAGTTCTTC,CASSSALGVSSYNEQFF
TRBJ1-1,few,NA,TRBV11-2,11,TGTGCCAGCAGCTTGAGGGAGAGAGCTTTCTTT,CASSLRERAFF
TRBJ2-7,few,NA,TRBV12-3/TRBV12-4,14,TGTGCCAGCAGTTTTTCCGGGACATTCTACGAGCAGTACTTC,CASSFSGTFYEQYF
TRBJ2-5,NA,NA,TRBV2,14,TGTGCCAGCAGTGACGGGGACGCCGGAGAGACCCAGTACTTC,CASSDGDAGETQYF
TRBJ1-5,NA,TRBD1,TRBV6-2/TRBV6-3,13,TGTGCCAGCGGGGACAGGGCTAATCAGCCCCAGCATTTT,CASGDRANQPQHF
TRBJ2-3,NA,NA,TRBV7-2,16,TGTGCCAGCAGTCGTTTAAACGGGGGTATCACAGATACGCAGTATTTT,CASSRLNGGITDTQYF
TRBJ2-2,NA,NA,TRBV6-2/TRBV6-3,12,TGTGCCAGCAGTTCCCAGGGAGGGGAGCTGTTTTTT,CASSSQGGELFF
TRBJ2-7,few,NA,TRBV5-1,15,TGCGCCAGCAGCAACCCCGGGACAACTCCTTACGAGCAGTACTTC,CASSNPGTTPYEQYF
TRBJ1-4,NA,NA,TRBV4-1,16,TGCGCCAGCAGCCAAACTTTCCAGGGGATAGACGAAAAACTGTTTTTT,CASSQTFQGIDEKLFF